This T cell receptor (beta chain) was observed in a study of shared clonotypes between healthy human individuals (dated by TCRdb to 2018 to 2020). Regarding the research as a whole: Two women and a few men aged 18 to 49 years were included in the cohort. For each donor, CD4 naive and CD4 memory were each given three plates, CD8 naive was given two plates, and CD8 memory was given one plate. Between about 0.8 and 9 billion PBMCs per donor were obtained by leukapheresis. Libraries were prepared and TCR repertoires were sequenced by different laboratories using diverse techniques, in order to increase sequencing depth and limit assay-specific biases. The study deeply sequenced blood TCR repertoires of several healthy adults to estimate repertoire size and the extent of clonotype sharing between individuals.

TCR CDR3 regions were amplified from genomic DNA by multiplex PCR using the deep immunoSEQ assay. Extracted genomic DNA from each cell subset was spread evenly across all wells of several immunoSEQ 96-well plates, with each plate serving as a replicate. For sorted subsets, approximately 200 ng of genomic DNA, equivalent to roughly 33,000 T cell genomes, went into each replicate PCR. Purified libraries were quantified with a Qubit 3.0 fluorometer, sized on a Bioanalyzer 2100, and re-quantified with the KAPA Library Quantification kit. A separate single-read 150-cycle Illumina NextSeq 550 flow cell was used to sequence each immunoSEQ 96-well plate. The authors' analysis ran thus. Because only junctional sequences without quality scores were contained in the immunoSEQ output, filtering matching that applied to full-length reads could not be performed. Sequences were annotated with PyIR, a Python wrapper for IgBLAST v1.9, using IMGT germline references to assign V/J genes and CDR3. Reads with weak V/J assignments (E-value above 1e-6), missing CDR3, stop codons, out-of-frame junctions, or ambiguous translated residues were removed. A V3J clonotype was defined by an identical inferred V gene, J gene, and CDR3 amino acid sequence. Percentage overlap between repertoires was calculated by dividing the number of shared unique clonotypes by the size of the smaller repertoire. Repertoire richness was assessed with RTK rarefaction, the Chao1 estimator, and Recon v2.1 estimates of unobserved clonotypes. Generation probabilities for all TCRbeta clonotypes obtained by the gDNA method from a few donors were computed using OLGA. This is the immuneACCESS table as TCRdb keeps it, with only in-frame sequences that have V and J called. A part of the clones is gone; compared with another copy, unresolved V genes explain less than half, and the rest is unexplained. V and J calls and clone size are copied from that table; D and trimming were computed from the DNA. The sample table records 1,400,000 or so clones; around 98.5% of these occur just once. The ten largest account for around 0.38% of the sample.

The CDR3 holds 16 amino acids from the cysteine to the phenylalanine. The retained sequence is limited to the CDR3, 48 bases, with the frame set at the first base. V is shortened by 2 bases, J by 0 bases, and the region joining them spans 12 bases. CDR1 and CDR2 are drawn from the germline V gene: MNHNS, SASEGT. Overall study outcomes, separate from this receptor: The genetic and exposure-history diversity represented was limited by the small number of donors. Pairwise subsampling led to the expectation that sequencing depth would affect the degree of clonotype sharing among donors. Clonotypes shared by all four sorted-subset donors showed higher generation probabilities than non-shared clonotypes. Rarefaction of sorted-subset datasets indicated incomplete sequencing despite the large sequencing depth. Across a handful of donors, approximately 5% of naive CD4, approximately 3.6% of naive CD8, around 2.5% of memory CD4, and about 0.44% of memory CD8 clonotypes were shared. Sampling was restricted to blood, and TCR repertoires in tissue are likely to differ from TCR repertoires in blood. Naive subsets generally had larger estimated clonotype richness than memory subsets did.

The donors were healthy, HIV-negative adults with no recently reported acute infections or vaccinations. Every donor was a Caucasian adult residing in Nashville, Tennessee, USA. CD4+ T cells were enriched by magnetic negative selection, after which naive cells were positively selected on CD45RA and the negative fraction was taken as the memory subset. After blood collection by leukapheresis, PBMCs were isolated using Ficoll-Histopaque density gradient centrifugation and then cryopreserved in the vapor phase of liquid nitrogen. Analytical flow cytometry was used to check the purity and quantity of every magnetically sorted T cell population. Genomic DNA was isolated from each sorted fraction and quantified by UV absorbance on a Nanodrop 2000c. Points on this clone: Its antigen is currently not known. No qualities accompany the bases; no much larger clone lies one base away.

The chain links TRBV6-1 with TRBJ2-3; no D gene is confidently identified. This sequence was found in a man aged 30 to 39 in good health. The sample taken for sequencing was naive CD4+ T cells sorted from blood. The label giving this sample's cell subset or site can be read as: CD45RA+ positively selected. The nucleotides are TGTGCCAGCAGTGAAATTTTTGGTCATAGCACAGATACGCAGTATTTT. Its protein is CASSEIFGHSTDTQYF.